This TCR beta chain is from a study of T-cell memory formation after mild COVID-19. The CDR3 runs to 17 residues. Germline CDR1 is MNHNY and CDR2 is SVGAGI (reference sequence). V was clipped by 2 bases and J by 4 bases, with 20 bases between them. UMIs and sample barcodes were carried by the TCR alpha and TCR beta cDNA libraries that 5'RACE produced using constant-segment primers. MiXCR was run by TCRdb on the 5' RACE reads, yielding one entry per CDR3 protein. The sample lists more than 450,000 distinct CDR3 sequences; 15% to 20% were seen once. Notes on the study in general: CD4/CD8 balance held among clones contracting day 15 to 85, and later expanders leaned CD4+. The study detected some responding clones in pre-infection memory, suggesting cross-reactive memory joined.

As to this clonotype: Its specificity is unknown.

The TCR comes from an adult woman who had mild COVID-19 (a few samples of this study predate the infection). Cell type and time point are not known. Input material: PBMCs or a T cell subset sorted from them (not recorded which). The rearrangement links TRBV6-6 to TRBJ1-1; a possible D gene is TRBD1 (5 bases). This CDR3 reads CASSYGHTRVTSTEAFF. The DNA for the CDR3 is TGTGCCAGCAGTTACGGACATACCAGGGTCACAAGCACTGAAGCTTTCTTT.